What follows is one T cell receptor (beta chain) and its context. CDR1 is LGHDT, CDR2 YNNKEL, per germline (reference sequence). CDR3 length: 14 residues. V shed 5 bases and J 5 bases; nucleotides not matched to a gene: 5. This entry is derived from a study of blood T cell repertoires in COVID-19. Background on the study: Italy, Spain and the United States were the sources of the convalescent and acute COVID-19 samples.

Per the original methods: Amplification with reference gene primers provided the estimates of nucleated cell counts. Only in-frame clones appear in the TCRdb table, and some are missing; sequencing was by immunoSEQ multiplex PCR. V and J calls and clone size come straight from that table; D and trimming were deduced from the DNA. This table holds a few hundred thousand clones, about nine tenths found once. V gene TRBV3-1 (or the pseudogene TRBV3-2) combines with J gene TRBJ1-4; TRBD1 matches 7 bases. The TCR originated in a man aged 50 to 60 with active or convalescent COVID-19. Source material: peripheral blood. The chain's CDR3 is CASSGTAKNEKLFF. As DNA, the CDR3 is TGTGCCAGCAGCGGGACAGCTAAAAATGAAAAACTGTTTTTT.